Listed here are 31 T cell receptor beta chains from one sample, sequenced in a study of cytomegalovirus exposure and HLA in healthy donors. The primer mix had 60 Vbeta and 13 Jbeta primers. Clones were sequenced by immunoSEQ multiplex PCR, and TCRdb holds only the in-frame ones, with some missing. The table includes roughly 120,000 clones, around 87% detected once. Material: PBMCs. These receptors came from a man aged 35-49 years in good health and CMV-seronegative.

The chain combines TRBV7-7 with TRBJ1-1; D is unclear. Germline assignment: CDR1 SSHAT and CDR2 FNYEAQ (reference sequence). The CDR3 spans 13 residues. V was cut by 2 bases and J by 3 bases, with 7 bases left in between. CDR3: CASSLRVDTEAFF. The CDR3 nucleotides are TGTGCCAGCAGCTTACGGGTAGACACTGAAGCTTTCTTT. Together with reference TRBV7-7 and TRBJ1-1, the CDR3 gives the full variable domain: GAGVSQSPRYKVTKRGQDVTLRCDPISSHATLYWYQQALGQGPEFLTYFNYEAQPDKSGLPSDRFSAERPEGSISTLTIQRTEQRDSAMYRCASSLRVDTEAFFGQGTRLTVV.

This chain uses TRBV7-2 with TRBJ2-1; 8 positions agree with TRBD2. With V trimmed by 6 bases and J by 7 bases, 11 bases remained unmatched. This CDR3 comprises 15 residues. The germline CDR1 and CDR2 sequences are SGHTA and FQGNSA. Here the CDR3 DNA reads TGTGCCAGCAGTCAAGCAGCGGGGGTAGGGAATGAGCAGTTCTTC. This sequence encodes CASSQAAGVGNEQFF.

The chain uses TRBV6-5 and TRBJ2-2, with a tentative D call TRBD1 (6 bases). Per germline, CDR1 MNHEY and CDR2 SVGAGI. V shed 8 bases and J shed 1 base, with 14 bases lying between them. The CDR3 contains 15 residues. The CDR3 DNA reads TGTGCCAGCGCCTCCGGGACAAAGAACACCGGGGAGCTGTTTTTT. Translated: CASASGTKNTGELFF.

The chain combines TRBV5-5 with TRBJ1-5; 9 bases align to TRBD1. Trimming took 4 bases from V and 2 from J; bases not matched to a gene: 10. In germline, CDR1 is SGHKS, CDR2 YYEKEE (reference sequence). This CDR3 contains 17 residues. The CDR3 coding sequence is TGTGCCAGCAGCAGCGGGACAGGGTTCGATGGCAATCAGCCCCAGCATTTT. This encodes CASSSGTGFDGNQPQHF.

The chain uses TRBV27 and TRBJ1-1; 8 nucleotides align to TRBD1. This CDR3 is built from 16 residues. The germline CDR1 and CDR2 sequences are MNHEY and SMNVEV (reference sequence). Trimming took 5 bases from V and 6 from J; bases not matched to a gene: 14. The CDR3 protein is CASSTRPDRAGAEAFF. CDR3 in DNA: TGTGCCAGCAGTACCCGCCCGGACAGGGCGGGAGCTGAAGCTTTCTTT.

V usage is TRBV5-6 and J usage is TRBJ2-2, with 7 bases aligning to TRBD2. CDR3 length: 15 residues. V shed 1 base and J 5 bases; nucleotides not matched to a gene: 5. Germline values: CDR1 SGHDT, CDR2 YYEEEE. The CDR3 nucleotides read TGTGCCAGCAGCTTGCGGGGGGTAAAAACCGGGGAGCTGTTTTTT. Translated, it gives CASSLRGVKTGELFF.

This clone was detected once. V is TRBV10-3 and J is TRBJ2-7, with D maybe TRBD1 (5 bases). Deletions cut 0 bases from V and 0 bases from J, with 12 bases between. This CDR3 is 16 amino acids long. Per germline, CDR1 ENHRY and CDR2 SYGVKD. This CDR3 is CAISESGGQGSYEQYF. CDR3 DNA sequence: TGTGCCATCAGTGAGTCGGGTGGGCAGGGCTCCTACGAGCAGTACTTC.

The chain couples TRBV10-2 to TRBJ1-2; unclear D gene. With 3 bases removed from V and 0 bases from J, the gap between germline ends came to 14 bases. From germline, CDR1 is WSHSY and CDR2 SAAADI. CDR3 length equals 16 residues. The CDR3 DNA reads as TGCGCCAGCAGTGACCAAGCGGCGCCTGCTAACTATGGCTACACCTTC. Translation: CASSDQAAPANYGYTF.

The chain combines TRBV4-2 with TRBJ2-7; D is uncertain. The CDR3 is 14 residues long. Germline values: CDR1 LGHNA, CDR2 YNFKEQ. V gave up 0 bases and J gave up 6 bases, with 12 bases separating them. The CDR3 is CASSQDVYTGEQYF. CDR3 coding DNA: TGTGCCAGCAGCCAAGATGTCTATACCGGCGAGCAGTACTTC.

The chain combines TRBV25-1 with TRBJ1-5; D call uncertain. The V end lost 0 bases, the J end lost 2 bases, and 8 bases lay between the germline ends. From germline, CDR1 is MGHDK and CDR2 SYGVNS. The CDR3 is 15 amino acids. The CDR3 loop reads CASSEYSSGNQPQHF. CDR3 DNA sequence: TGTGCCAGCAGTGAATATTCCTCCGGCAATCAGCCCCAGCATTTT.

V gene TRBV11-3 combines with J gene TRBJ1-1; D ambiguous. With 4 bases removed from V and 1 base from J, the gap between germline ends came to 13 bases. Germline V lookup: CDR1 SGHNT, CDR2 YENEEA. The CDR3 length is 15 residues. The CDR3 sequence: CASSSNLGENTEAFF. The DNA for the CDR3 is TGTGCCAGCAGCTCAAATCTCGGGGAGAACACTGAAGCTTTCTTT.

The chain is built from TRBV4-3 and TRBJ1-6; 11 nucleotides align to TRBD1. V was clipped by 4 bases and J by 10 bases; unmatched bases: 6. Germline V gives CDR1 LGHNA, CDR2 YSLEER. CDR3 size: 15 residues. The CDR3 here is CASSLGQGAASPLHF. The CDR3 DNA is TGCGCCAGCAGCCTTGGACAGGGGGCTGCATCACCCCTCCACTTT.

The V gene is TRBV5-1, the J gene TRBJ2-7; 7 bases agree with TRBD2. CDR1 SGHRS and CDR2 YFSETQ come from the germline V gene. The CDR3 covers 15 residues. The trim removed 7 bases at V and 0 bases at J, leaving 10 bases unmatched. CDR3 nucleotide sequence: TGCGCCAGCGCCCCTTGGGAGGGGATCTCCTACGAGCAGTACTTC. Translating it yields CASAPWEGISYEQYF.

The rearrangement uses TRBV4-2 and TRBJ1-5; 7 nucleotides agree with TRBD1. The trim removed 4 bases at V and 5 bases at J, leaving 8 bases unmatched. This CDR3 region has 15 residues. Germline CDR1 reads LGHNA; CDR2 reads YNFKEQ. The CDR3 loop reads CASSPSSGGDQPQHF. CDR3 nucleotide sequence: TGTGCCAGCAGCCCTTCGTCAGGGGGTGATCAGCCCCAGCATTTT.

There are a few counts of this clone. This chain joins TRBV25-1 and TRBJ2-7, with TRBD1 matching over 11 bases. Trimming at V came to 3 bases and at J to 6 bases, leaving 13 bases not matched to a gene. CDR3 size: 17 residues. Germline V CDR1 and CDR2: MGHDK, SYGVNS. As DNA, the CDR3 is TGTGCCAGCAGTGATTCAATCGGCGGGACAGGGGGTGCCGAGCAGTACTTC. Its translation is CASSDSIGGTGGAEQYF.

The chain uses TRBV5-1 and TRBJ2-3; tentatively, D is TRBD2 (5 bases). Germline V lookup: CDR1 SGHRS, CDR2 YFSETQ. V lost 0 bases and J 4 bases, leaving 9 bases between the germline ends. The CDR3 spans 14 residues. CDR3: CASSLELVADTQYF. CDR3 nucleotides: TGCGCCAGCAGCTTGGAACTAGTAGCAGATACGCAGTATTTT.

This sequence joins TRBV7-2 and TRBJ1-6; no clear D gene. The ends were cut back, 5 bases at V and 9 bases at J, with 20 bases in the middle. This CDR3 comprises 16 residues. Germline assignment: CDR1 SGHTA and CDR2 FQGNSA. The CDR3 loop reads CASSPVVSGSSSPLHF. The CDR3 nucleotides read TGTGCCAGCAGCCCCGTGGTGTCCGGGAGTAGTTCACCCCTCCACTTT.

This chain links TRBV28 with TRBJ1-5; TRBD1 matches at 7 bases. The germline V gene has CDR1 MDHEN and CDR2 SYDVKM. J gave up 6 bases and V 6 bases, and 11 bases lay outside the gene matches. CDR3 length equals 15 residues. CDR3: CASSLGTAGGQPQHF. Here the CDR3 DNA reads TGTGCCAGCAGCCTTGGGACAGCGGGAGGTCAGCCCCAGCATTTT.

V gene TRBV27 combines with J gene TRBJ1-5, with TRBD1 matching 10 bases. Germline V CDR1 and CDR2: MNHEY, SMNVEV (reference sequence). This CDR3 has 13 residues. The trim removed 4 bases at V and 7 bases at J, leaving 1 base unmatched. The CDR3 region is CASSWDRGQPQHF. For the CDR3, the DNA is TGTGCCAGCAGTTGGGACAGGGGACAGCCCCAGCATTTT.

The V gene is TRBV30, the J gene TRBJ1-2, with D maybe TRBD1 (5 bases). Per the germline V gene, CDR1 is GTSNPN and CDR2 is SVGIG (reference sequence). The CDR3 has 13 residues. Trimming removed 5 bases at V and 8 bases at J, with 18 bases between. The CDR3 coding sequence is TGTGCCTGGGAAGACAGCCCCCTAGGCGGCTACACCTTC. It translates to CAWEDSPLGGYTF.

A word on this clone: At the DNA level, this CDR3 is encoded by other sequences in the same sample as well. The J gene is TRBJ1-2, the V gene TRBV28; D not certain. The CDR3 consists of 12 residues. Germline V gene data show CDR1 as MDHEN and CDR2 as SYDVKM. V was cut by 3 bases and J by 4 bases, with 6 bases left in between. The CDR3 is CASSFSFYGYTF. The CDR3 bases are TGTGCCAGCAGTTTCAGTTTCTATGGCTACACCTTC.

This clone was counted once. The chain uses TRBV5-1 and TRBJ1-6; D might be TRBD1 (5 bases). V was pared by 5 bases and J by 0 bases, with 15 bases between. The CDR3 loop spans 17 amino acids. Germline values: CDR1 SGHRS, CDR2 YFSETQ. DNA for the CDR3: TGCGCCAGCAGTGTAGACAGCGTGAGCTCCTATAATTCACCCCTCCACTTT. Residues: CASSVDSVSSYNSPLHF.

As DNA, the CDR3 is TGTGCCAGACAGCCCCTCAAGAACACCGGGGAGCTGTTTTTT. This sequence encodes CARQPLKNTGELFF. This chain uses TRBV7-9 with TRBJ2-2; D gene uncertain. The CDR3 is 14 amino acids. V was pared by 9 bases and J by 1 base, with 12 bases between. Per the germline V gene, CDR1 is SEHNR and CDR2 is FQNEAQ (reference sequence).

The chain recombines TRBV27 with TRBJ1-2; D gene ambiguous. Trimming took off 6 bases at V and 4 bases at J, with 12 bases between the two ends. The germline gives CDR1 MNHEY, CDR2 SMNVEV (reference sequence). The CDR3 has 13 residues. DNA for the CDR3: TGTGCCAGCAGGGCGGCTATCGGCTATGGCTACACCTTC. Encoded protein: CASRAAIGYGYTF.

The chain carries TRBV6-5 and TRBJ2-1; D unclear. Germline lookup yields CDR1 MNHEY and CDR2 SVGAGI. This CDR3 contains 12 residues. The V end was cut by 8 bases, the J end by 5 bases, with 10 bases between. CDR3 loop: CASEAANNEQFF. CDR3 nucleotide sequence: TGTGCCAGCGAGGCAGCTAACAATGAGCAGTTCTTC.

The gene calls are TRBV28 and TRBJ1-4; D possibly corresponds to TRBD1 (6 bases). The CDR3 runs to 16 residues. The V gene's germline CDR1 is MDHEN and CDR2 SYDVKM. With 4 bases removed from V and 7 bases from J, the gap between germline ends came to 19 bases. Here the CDR3 DNA reads TGTGCCAGCAGTTCGGGGGGTGGGGGCTCTGGTGAAAAACTGTTTTTT. Translating it yields CASSSGGGGSGEKLFF.

The chain links TRBV28 to TRBJ2-7; 9 positions match TRBD1. The CDR3 consists of 12 residues. Germline V lookup: CDR1 MDHEN, CDR2 SYDVKM. V dropped 6 bases and J dropped 6; count of bases not matched to a gene: 3. DNA of the CDR3: TGTGCCAGCAGGGGACAGGGCCGCGAGCAGTACTTC. Translation: CASRGQGREQYF.

In this sample, this clone turned up a few times. This chain uses TRBV13 with TRBJ2-3, with 9 bases lining up with TRBD2. Germline loops: CDR1 PRHDT, CDR2 FYEKMQ (reference sequence). V lost 4 bases and J lost 2; bases outside the gene matches: 10. The CDR3 loop spans 17 amino acids. The CDR3 reads CASSSQGPSGDTDTQYF. CDR3 nucleotides: TGTGCCAGCAGCTCACAGGGCCCTAGCGGGGACACAGATACGCAGTATTTT.

The J gene is TRBJ1-1, the V gene TRBV28; TRBD1 aligns across 11 bases. The junction had 4 bases not matched to a gene; V was cut back by 3 bases and J by 4 bases. The CDR3 totals 15 residues. Germline CDR1 and CDR2: MDHEN and SYDVKM. The CDR3 sequence is CASSFSGTGGTEAFF. The CDR3 coding sequence is TGTGCCAGCAGTTTTTCCGGGACAGGGGGCACTGAAGCTTTCTTT. The full variable domain, in which reference TRBV28 and TRBJ1-1 provide the parts outside the CDR3, is DVKVTQSSRYLVKRTGEKVFLECVQDMDHENMFWYRQDPGLGLRLIYFSYDVKMKEKGDIPEGYSVSREKKERFSLILESASTNQTSMYLCASSFSGTGGTEAFFGQGTRLTVV.

CDR3 in amino acids: CASSQDMVGGEQFF. CDR3 DNA: TGCGCCAGCAGCCAAGATATGGTCGGGGGGGAGCAGTTCTTC. J is TRBJ2-1 and V is TRBV4-3; 7 bases agree with TRBD2. The CDR3 spans 14 residues. Looked up from germline, CDR1 is LGHNA and CDR2 is YSLEER. J lost 10 bases, V lost 0 bases, and 6 bases had no gene match.

The rearrangement uses TRBV6-1 and TRBJ2-3; 12 nucleotides agree with TRBD2. V shed 4 bases and J 3 bases; nucleotides not matched to a gene: 5. The length of the CDR3 is 16 residues. CDR1 is MNHNS and CDR2 is SASEGT in the germline V gene. The CDR3 is CASSATSGGLTDTQYF. Written as DNA, the CDR3 is TGTGCCAGCAGTGCGACTAGCGGGGGATTGACAGATACGCAGTATTTT.